The T cell receptor (beta chain) under discussion was sequenced for a study of CD8 T cells in ankylosing spondylitis. By quantitative 5'-RACE with molecular barcodes, the TCR beta libraries were made. Via MiXCR, TCRdb re-called the 5' RACE reads, giving one row per CDR3 protein. Found here are around 300,000 distinct CDR3 sequences, over 12% of them singletons; the top ten hold approximately 1%. The germline CDR1 and CDR2 sequences are MNHEY and SVGEGT. V lost 2 bases to trimming and J lost 1 base, with 8 bases between them. The CDR3 runs 14 residues. Notes on the study in general: Characteristic, it appeared, of ankylosing spondylitis blood was a TCR beta motif of about eight highly homologous variants.

As for this clonotype: The antigen remains undetermined.

The TCR was taken from a male donor with ankylosing spondylitis or in good health (not recorded which). The chain joins TRBV6-2 or TRBV6-3 to TRBJ1-1, with TRBD1 as a possible D gene (5 bases). Sequenced material: blood, either unsorted or a sorted T cell fraction (not recorded which). CDR3 sequence reads: CASSYGQGNTEAFF. The CDR3 DNA sequence: TGTGCCAGCAGTTACGGGCAGGGGAACACTGAAGCTTTCTTT.